Each of the 25 T cell receptor beta chains below was sequenced from the same sample in a study of neoadjuvant anti-PD-1 for oral cavity cancer. This table comes from immunoSEQ multiplex PCR, and its TCRdb copy is limited to in-frame clones, with some not included. The sample has approximately 42,000 clones, about 76% seen once. The time point was: after neoadjuvant nivolumab, at surgical resection. The sequenced sample was PBMCs, obtained after nivolumab (anti-PD-1) treatment. The receptors were sampled from a person aged 40 to 85 with oral cavity squamous cell carcinoma.

This chain links TRBV4-1 with TRBJ1-2; D is uncertain. Germline V gives CDR1 MGHRA, CDR2 YSYEKL. The germline V and J ends were trimmed by 2 bases and 2 bases, with 9 bases remaining between them. The CDR3 covers 14 residues. CDR3 nucleotide sequence: TGCGCCAGCAGCCAACCTGACCGAAACTATGGCTACACCTTC. Residues: CASSQPDRNYGYTF.

This chain joins TRBV11-2 and TRBJ1-4; D uncertain. The CDR3 spans 14 residues. The V and J ends lost 5 bases and 5 bases respectively, with 12 bases between them. Germline lookup yields CDR1 SGHAT and CDR2 FQNNGV. CDR3 sequence reads: CASSPSVLNEKLFF. The CDR3 DNA reads as TGTGCCAGCAGCCCTTCCGTCTTGAATGAAAAACTGTTTTTT. Full variable domain (remainder filled in from reference TRBV11-2 and TRBJ1-4): EAGVAQSPRYKIIEKRQSVAFWCNPISGHATLYWYQQILGQGPKLLIQFQNNGVVDDSQLPKDRFSAERLKGVDSTLKIQPAKLEDSAVYLCASSPSVLNEKLFFGSGTQLSVL.

V and J are TRBV14 and TRBJ1-6; D not resolved. CDR1 and CDR2 (germline): SGHDN, FVKESK. Trimming left V 4 bases short and J 13 bases short, with 14 bases between. The CDR3 consists of 13 residues. The DNA for the CDR3 is TGTGCCAGCAGCCCTTTGACCGCGCGGCCCCTCCACTTT. This translates into CASSPLTARPLHF.

The chain links TRBV18 to TRBJ2-5; TRBD1 aligns across 7 bases. This CDR3 spans 15 amino acids. Germline CDR1 KGHSH, CDR2 LQKENI. Trimming cost V 5 bases and J 2 bases; bases outside gene matches: 8. DNA for the CDR3: TGTGCCAGCTCAAGGGACAGCTCCGCTCAAGAGACCCAGTACTTC. Translating it yields CASSRDSSAQETQYF.

This chain links TRBV13 with TRBJ2-1, with D possibly being TRBD1 (5 bases). CDR1 PRHDT and CDR2 FYEKMQ come from the germline V gene (reference sequence). V lost 5 bases, J lost 9 bases, and 11 bases lay in between. CDR3 length equals 12 residues. This CDR3 is CASSRRGSEQFF. The CDR3, as DNA: TGTGCCAGCAGCCGTAGGGGATCTGAGCAGTTCTTC.

The rearrangement uses TRBV5-4 and TRBJ2-7; D gene uncertain. The CDR3 contains 15 residues. V was trimmed by 0 bases and J by 2 bases, leaving 12 bases between them. Germline V gene data show CDR1 as SGHNT and CDR2 as YYREEE (reference sequence). The CDR3 DNA reads as TGTGCCAGCAGCTTGGGGACCTTGAGTACCTACGAGCAGTACTTC. This encodes CASSLGTLSTYEQYF. Drawing the rest from reference TRBV5-4 and TRBJ2-7, the complete variable domain is ETGVTQSPTHLIKTRGQQVTLRCSSQSGHNTVSWYQQALGQGPQFIFQYYREEENGRGNFPPRFSGLQFPNYSSELNVNALELDDSALYLCASSLGTLSTYEQYFGPGTRLTVT.

The rearrangement uses TRBV28 and TRBJ1-2; D uncertain. CDR3 length equals 12 residues. Germline CDR1 and CDR2: MDHEN and SYDVKM. With 5 bases removed from V and 0 bases from J, the gap between germline ends came to 4 bases. The CDR3, as DNA: TGTGCCAGCAGTCCTACTAACTATGGCTACACCTTC. Its translation: CASSPTNYGYTF.

The V gene is TRBV15, the J gene TRBJ1-1; D is possibly TRBD1 (5 bases). Trimming shortened V by 0 bases and J by 4 bases, and 15 bases separated the two germline ends. The CDR3 is 16 residues long. Germline V gene data show CDR1 as LNHNV and CDR2 as YYDKDF (reference sequence). The CDR3, as DNA: TGTGCCACCAGCAGAGATCAAGTCGGGACGGGCACTGAAGCTTTCTTT. Its translation: CATSRDQVGTGTEAFF.

The J gene is TRBJ2-1, the V gene TRBV29-1; 10 nucleotides line up with TRBD2. The CDR3 loop spans 14 amino acids. J was trimmed by 4 bases and V by 3 bases; bases with no gene match: 3. Per germline, CDR1 SQVTM and CDR2 ANQGSEA. The DNA for the CDR3 is TGCAGCGTTGAGCGTAGCGGGGGGTACAATGAGCAGTTCTTC. It encodes CSVERSGGYNEQFF.

This clone came up once. The chain has TRBV27 and TRBJ1-2; the D gene is possibly TRBD1 (5 bases). CDR3 size: 13 residues. Trimming stripped 6 bases from V and 7 bases from J, with 15 bases between. The germline gives CDR1 MNHEY, CDR2 SMNVEV (reference sequence). The CDR3 loop is CASSRQSLSGYTF. The CDR3 nucleotides are TGTGCCAGCAGCCGACAGAGTCTAAGTGGCTACACCTTC.

V usage is TRBV7-9 and J usage is TRBJ1-4; D unresolved. This CDR3 contains 15 residues. Trimming took off 1 base at V and 7 bases at J, with 13 bases between the two ends. The V gene's germline CDR1 is SEHNR and CDR2 FQNEAQ (reference sequence). The CDR3 protein is CASSLGVTKGEKLFF. CDR3 bases: TGTGCCAGCAGCTTAGGGGTCACAAAGGGTGAAAAACTGTTTTTT.

This clone was seen only a few times. The V call is TRBV19, the J call TRBJ1-1; the D gene is possibly TRBD1 (6 bases). The CDR3 spans 15 residues. Germline V CDR1 and CDR2: LNHDA, SQIVND (reference sequence). Trimming took off 7 bases at V and 0 bases at J, with 15 bases between the two ends. The CDR3 sequence is CASTKGGDLNTEAFF. The CDR3 DNA sequence: TGTGCCAGTACCAAAGGGGGAGACTTGAACACTGAAGCTTTCTTT.

By its share, this clone is medium-sized. The chain carries TRBV29-1 and TRBJ1-1; D is unresolved. Germline V gene lookup returns CDR1 SQVTM and CDR2 ANQGSEA. V lost 2 bases and J lost 1, with 5 bases in between. CDR3 length equals 12 residues. In nucleotides, the CDR3 is TGCAGCGTTGAAAGGTGGAACACTGAAGCTTTCTTT. Translating gives CSVERWNTEAFF.

The genes are TRBV27 and TRBJ1-2; D not certain. Germline V CDR1 and CDR2: MNHEY, SMNVEV (reference sequence). This CDR3 has 13 residues. V dropped 5 bases and J dropped 5 bases, with 12 bases sitting between them. The CDR3 region has the DNA TGTGCCAGCAGTCCGGACGGTAGTTATGGCTACACCTTC. Its protein product is CASSPDGSYGYTF.

This sequence joins TRBV5-6 and TRBJ2-5, with 11 bases fitting TRBD2. The germline V gene has CDR1 SGHDT and CDR2 YYEEEE. This CDR3 contains 16 residues. V lost 4 bases and J lost 5; bases outside the gene matches: 10. CDR3 residues: CASSATSGGIGETQYF. CDR3 DNA sequence: TGTGCCAGCAGCGCCACTAGCGGGGGTATCGGGGAGACCCAGTACTTC.

This chain joins TRBV6-6 and TRBJ1-1; no firm D call. CDR3 length: 13 residues. The V gene lost 2 bases and the J gene lost 1 base, with 5 bases spanning the gap. Germline CDR1 reads MNHNY; CDR2 reads SVGAGI (reference sequence). The CDR3 bases are TGTGCCAGCAGTTACGATGGGAACACTGAAGCTTTCTTT. Translation: CASSYDGNTEAFF.

Only one count was recorded for this clone. The V and J genes are TRBV2 and TRBJ1-2; the D is unclear. Germline V lookup: CDR1 SNHLY, CDR2 FYNNEI. The V gene lost 1 base and the J gene lost 3 bases, with 9 bases spanning the gap. The CDR3 is made up of 14 amino acids. CDR3 coding DNA: TGTGCCAGCAGTGAAGATTTTGCTTACTATGGCTACACCTTC. Residues: CASSEDFAYYGYTF.

The chain is built from TRBV19 and TRBJ1-6; weak D call: TRBD1 (5 bases). The CDR3 has 14 amino acids. The V gene's germline CDR1 is LNHDA and CDR2 SQIVND (reference sequence). Trimming took 8 bases from V and 3 from J, leaving 11 bases between them. The CDR3 DNA is TGTGCCAGTGGGGACGGTAGCTATAATTCACCCCTCCACTTT. Translating it yields CASGDGSYNSPLHF.

The chain joins TRBV6-6 to TRBJ1-5, with TRBD1 matching over 7 bases. V shed 4 bases, J shed 1 base, and the junction held 7 bases outside the gene matches. The germline CDR1 and CDR2 sequences are MNHNY and SVGAGI (reference sequence). The CDR3 sequence is 16 residues long. This CDR3 is CASSLDRVGSNQPQHF. DNA for the CDR3: TGTGCCAGCAGTTTAGACAGGGTAGGAAGCAATCAGCCCCAGCATTTT.

The CDR3 DNA reads TGCGCCAGCAGCGCCTCGGGACAGGGCCTCGGCGAGCAGTTCTTC. This gives the protein CASSASGQGLGEQFF. This sequence joins TRBV5-1 and TRBJ2-1; 9 bases are shared with TRBD1. Germline CDR1 SGHRS, CDR2 YFSETQ. CDR3 length equals 15 residues. V gave up 4 bases and J gave up 10 bases; unmatched junction bases: 12.

The J gene is TRBJ1-6, the V gene TRBV6-1; no clear D gene. The CDR3 totals 13 residues. Germline values: CDR1 MNHNS, CDR2 SASEGT. Trimming took 4 bases from V and 10 from J, leaving 11 bases between them. CDR3 protein: CASSAFAASPLHF. For the CDR3, the DNA is TGTGCCAGCAGTGCATTTGCAGCCTCACCCCTCCACTTT.

The chain couples TRBV5-1 to TRBJ1-2; D may be TRBD1 (5 bases). V was cut by 0 bases and J by 3 bases, with 9 bases left in between. Germline lookup yields CDR1 SGHRS and CDR2 YFSETQ. The CDR3 length is 14 residues. The CDR3 region is CASSLADSYYGYTF. For the CDR3, the DNA is TGCGCCAGCAGCTTGGCCGACAGTTACTATGGCTACACCTTC.

This clone appeared a few times. The gene calls are TRBV6-6 and TRBJ2-2, with D possibly being TRBD1 or TRBD2 (5 bases each). This CDR3 comprises 14 residues. Between the trimmed V and J ends, which lost 7 bases and 6 bases, there was a span of 15 bases. The germline gives CDR1 MNHNY, CDR2 SVGAGI (reference sequence). CDR3 sequence: CASMEPGTPGELFF. The CDR3 nucleotides read TGTGCCAGCATGGAACCGGGGACCCCCGGGGAGCTGTTTTTT.

The chain links TRBV5-6 to TRBJ2-1; 8 bases map to TRBD1. The germline V gene has CDR1 SGHDT and CDR2 YYEEEE. This CDR3 comprises 14 residues. The J segment lost 9 bases and the V segment lost 2 bases, leaving 7 bases of the junction unmatched. Written as DNA, the CDR3 is TGTGCCAGCAGCTTCGGCAGGGGGCCTGTTGAGCAGTTCTTC. The encoded protein is CASSFGRGPVEQFF.

This chain connects TRBV30 to TRBJ2-7; 9 bases are shared with TRBD1. With V trimmed by 2 bases and J by 4 bases, 6 bases remained unmatched. The CDR3 loop spans 14 amino acids. Germline assignment: CDR1 GTSNPN and CDR2 SVGIG (reference sequence). The CDR3 sequence: CAWSTPDRGYEQYF. The CDR3 nucleotides are TGTGCCTGGAGTACCCCGGACAGGGGTTACGAGCAGTACTTC.